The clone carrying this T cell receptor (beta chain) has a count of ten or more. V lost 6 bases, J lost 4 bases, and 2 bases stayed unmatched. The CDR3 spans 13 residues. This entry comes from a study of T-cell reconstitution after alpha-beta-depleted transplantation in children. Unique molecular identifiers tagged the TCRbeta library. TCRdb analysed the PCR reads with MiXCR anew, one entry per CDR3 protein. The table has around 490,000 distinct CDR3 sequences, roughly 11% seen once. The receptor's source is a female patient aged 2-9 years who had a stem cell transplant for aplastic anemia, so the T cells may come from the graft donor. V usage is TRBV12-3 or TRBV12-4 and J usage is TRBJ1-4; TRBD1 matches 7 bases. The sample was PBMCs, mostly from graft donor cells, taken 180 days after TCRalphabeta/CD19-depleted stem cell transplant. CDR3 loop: CASSRDSNEKLFF. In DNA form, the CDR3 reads TGTGCCAGCAGCCGGGACAGTAATGAAAAACTGTTTTTT.